The rows below give T cell receptor beta chains drawn from one sample of a study of T cells expressing NK-cell markers. TCRdb reprocessed the 5' RACE reads, with one entry per CDR3 protein and no DNA. The sample table sets out about 460,000 distinct CDR3 sequences. Sequenced input: blood T cells: a sorted CD56 or NKG2C T cell subset, CD4+ or CD8+ T cells, or bulk PBMC T cells (not recorded which). The receptors were gathered from a woman aged 45-60 years in good health. CDR3s include the opening cysteine and the closing phenylalanine or tryptophan.

v_gene,j_gene,CDR3aa
TRBV6-1,TRBJ2-1,CASSEGKVRGGEQFF
TRBV24-1,TRBJ1-5,CATSVSGVNQPQHF
TRBV14,TRBJ2-3,CASSPVGRLTDTQYF
TRBV5-5,TRBJ2-2,CASSPGTSGSPGELFF
TRBV5-1,TRBJ2-3,CASSSGEDTQYF
TRBV11-3,TRBJ2-5,CASSKQGAETQYF
TRBV12-3/TRBV12-4,TRBJ1-5,CASSLGNQPQHF
TRBV19,TRBJ1-2,CASSMKGLAEGGYTF
TRBV10-3,TRBJ2-1,CAISDLSTGYEQFF
TRBV19,TRBJ2-3,CASSSRTGALTDTQYF
TRBV20-1,TRBJ2-7,CSARGGSGRTPYEQYF
TRBV20-1,TRBJ1-1,CSAESRDRGRAFF
TRBV3-1,TRBJ2-1,CASSPRVYNEQFF
TRBV5-5,TRBJ2-3,CASSLAVWGDTQYF
TRBV20-1,TRBJ2-7,CSASGQSGYNEQYF
TRBV7-9,TRBJ2-1,CASRQTHSSGNNEQFF
TRBV12-3/TRBV12-4,TRBJ2-2,CASTPGLGFRGELFF
TRBV7-2,TRBJ2-5,CASSIGTGWRETQYF
TRBV20-1,TRBJ1-5,CSALRPLGNQPQHF
TRBV11-2,TRBJ2-3,CASSLPPPGGMDTQYF
TRBV5-1,TRBJ2-3,CASSQGVSDTQYF
TRBV12-3/TRBV12-4,TRBJ2-3,CASSSGQGRLAGGADTQYF
TRBV12-3/TRBV12-4,TRBJ1-5,CASSFIGRNQPQHF
TRBV6-6,TRBJ1-4,CASSYHGDEKLFF
TRBV29-1,TRBJ1-5,CSVGGGYDQPQHF
TRBV7-2,TRBJ2-2,CASSSGGPTWTGELFF
TRBV7-9,TRBJ2-7,CASSTRTGGEKQYF
TRBV7-9,TRBJ2-4,CASSLEVAKNIQYF
TRBV3-1,TRBJ2-1,CASSSLSISYNEQFF
TRBV4-1,TRBJ2-3,CASSQASGRGTDTQYF
TRBV7-6,TRBJ2-3,CASKGMAGGRLGTDTQYF
TRBV5-1,TRBJ1-2,CASSLAESGYTF
TRBV29-1,TRBJ2-2,CSVALWDTNTGELFF
TRBV9,TRBJ2-7,CASSPSPSGNEQYF
TRBV27,TRBJ1-2,CASSNPGQGEDGYTF
TRBV7-9,TRBJ2-3,CASSSRRTATDTQYF
TRBV7-2,TRBJ2-1,CASSYPEGGTSGINSYNEQFF
TRBV20-1,TRBJ2-5,CSARTPSGLAGDRETQYF